The 26 T cell receptor beta chains reported below all come from one sample, sequenced in a study of vaccination and CD4 T cells after COVID-19 (dated by TCRdb to 2022 to 2024). What the treatment or condition label conveys for this sample: roughly 10-day PBMC culture with coronavirus spike peptide pools or control peptides (ViraFEST assay). Their target antigens are unknown. The library was made by PCR. Sequencing used an Illumina iSeq 100. At the Johns Hopkins FTIC core, DNA from the cultured CD4+ T cells underwent TCR sequencing with the Oncomine TCR Beta short-read assay. TCRdb cleaned the public reads at Q25 with fastp, built clones with MiXCR and kept in-frame beta chains. CDR3 protein sequences are deduplicated, and each keeps its most common genes and DNA. A total of 14,000 to 15,000 distinct CDR3 sequences appear in this sample, roughly 73% of them only once. 9.5% to 13% of the sample belongs to the ten largest clones.

Material for sequencing was CD4+ T cells from blood, cultured in vitro. Receptors originate from a human donor who had recovered from COVID-19.

This clonotype has just a few counts. The J gene is TRBJ1-2, the V gene TRBV7-2; TRBD1 aligns across 8 bases. With 1 base clipped from V and 6 bases from J, the junction kept 13 bases outside the gene matches. The germline CDR1 and CDR2 sequences are SGHTA and FQGNSA. The CDR3 runs 17 residues. As DNA, the CDR3 is TGTGCCAGCAGCTTAGTCCCAGGGGGCAAGGGAGGGAATGGCTACACCTTC. Its translation is CASSLVPGGKGGNGYTF.

On this clonotype: A clone one base away is much larger, so this may be a read error. The chain has TRBV6-1 and TRBJ1-2; 7 bases align to TRBD1. Per germline, CDR1 MNHNS and CDR2 SASEGT. The CDR3 contains 12 residues. Trimming cost V 10 bases and J 2 bases; bases outside gene matches: 4. The DNA of the CDR3 is TGTGCCATTGCAGGGGGGAACTATGGCTACACCTTC. It codes for CAIAGGNYGYTF.

In nucleotides, the CDR3 is TGTGCCAGCAGCTTAGAGCCGCGGATCCCACACTATGGCTACACCTTC. Amino acids: CASSLEPRIPHYGYTF. The gene calls are TRBV7-9 and TRBJ1-2; D unclear. The CDR3 length is 16 residues. The V end lost 1 base, the J end lost 3 bases, and 15 bases lay between the germline ends. Per the germline V gene, CDR1 is SEHNR and CDR2 is FQNEAQ (reference sequence).

This chain uses TRBV20-1 with TRBJ2-7; 11 bases match TRBD2. V trimming: 4 bases; J trimming: 4 bases; junction bases outside the gene matches: 9. The CDR3 covers 15 residues. Germline assignment: CDR1 DFQATT and CDR2 SNEGSKA (reference sequence). The CDR3 loop reads CSATSSGRTQYEQYF. CDR3 coding DNA: TGCAGTGCTACCTCTAGCGGGAGGACGCAATACGAGCAGTACTTC.

The chain employs TRBV21-1 and TRBJ1-6; the D call in the table, TRBD1, was not verified against the DNA. TRBV21-1 represents a pseudogene. The CDR3 extends over 16 amino acids. CDR3 DNA: TGTGCCAGCAGCAGTCAGGGGTCGGGATATAGTTCACCCCTCCACTTT. The encoded protein is CASSSQGSGYSSPLHF.

V is TRBV7-2 and J is TRBJ1-5, with 9 bases that match TRBD1. The CDR3 is made up of 14 amino acids. The V and J ends lost 4 bases and 6 bases, in that order; junction bases with no gene match: 4. CDR1 and CDR2 (germline): SGHTA, FQGNSA. The CDR3 DNA reads TGTGCCAGCAGCTCGGGACAGGGTGGTCAGCCCCAGCATTTT. Its protein product is CASSSGQGGQPQHF.

The J gene is TRBJ1-5, the V gene TRBV2; D is unclear. CDR1 and CDR2 from the germline V gene are SNHLY and FYNNEI. Trimming took off 4 bases at V and 1 base at J, with 11 bases between the two ends. The length of the CDR3 is 15 residues. CDR3 in DNA: TGTGCCAGCAGTGGGGGAGGTCCGAGCAATCAGCCCCAGCATTTT. Residues: CASSGGGPSNQPQHF.

The chain links TRBV7-3 to TRBJ1-6; D unresolved. The germline V gene encodes CDR1 SGHTA and CDR2 FQGTGA. V was trimmed by 5 bases and J by 13 bases, leaving 12 bases between them. The CDR3 has 12 residues. The CDR3 DNA sequence: TGTGCCAGCAGCCAAGGACCTGGCCCCCTCCACTTT. Translation gives CASSQGPGPLHF.

This clonotype was detected only once. The gene calls are TRBV27 and TRBJ2-3; 12 positions match TRBD2. The CDR3 covers 16 residues. V shed 6 bases and J 3 bases; nucleotides not matched to a gene: 7. The germline V gene has CDR1 MNHEY and CDR2 SMNVEV (reference sequence). The CDR3 DNA follows: TGTGCCAGCAGCATACAGGGACTAGCGGGTACAGATACGCAGTATTTT. Translation gives CASSIQGLAGTDTQYF.

The rearrangement uses TRBV6-5 and TRBJ1-1; D ambiguous. Per the germline V gene, CDR1 is MNHEY and CDR2 is SVGAGI. The germline V and J ends were trimmed by 0 bases and 3 bases, with 8 bases remaining between them. The CDR3 consists of 14 residues. The CDR3 DNA sequence: TGTGCCAGCAGTTACTCGAAGCCCGACACTGAAGCTTTCTTT. Translating gives CASSYSKPDTEAFF.

This clonotype was detected a few times. The chain couples TRBV29-1 to TRBJ2-7; unclear D gene. Germline loops: CDR1 SQVTM, CDR2 ANQGSEA. The CDR3 consists of 16 residues. V gave up 4 bases and J gave up 5 bases, with 24 bases separating them. The CDR3 DNA sequence: TGCAGCGTTGCCCTCCTCATGGGTAGCAAAAGGAACGAGCAGTACTTC. Encoded protein: CSVALLMGSKRNEQYF.

This chain connects TRBV27 to TRBJ1-5; D not resolved. Germline V gene sequence: CDR1 MNHEY, CDR2 SMNVEV (reference sequence). The length of the CDR3 is 16 residues. V shed 3 bases and J shed 1 base, with 13 bases lying between them. The CDR3 loop reads CASSFNSRGSNQPQHF. The CDR3 DNA sequence: TGTGCCAGCAGTTTCAATTCGAGAGGAAGCAATCAGCCCCAGCATTTT.

This clonotype has a single count. The chain joins TRBV7-2 to TRBJ2-1; D unresolved. The assigned J gene may be wrong: the sequence end matches TRBJ2-7 better. Germline V CDR1 and CDR2: SGHTA, FQGNSA. This CDR3 has 11 residues. The CDR3 here is CASSKTYEQYF. CDR3 DNA sequence: TGTGCCAGCAGCAAGACCTACGAGCAGTACTTC.

The chain has TRBV5-4 and TRBJ1-2, with D uncertain. V was cut by 4 bases and J by 14 bases, with 21 bases left in between. CDR1 is SGHNT, CDR2 YYREEE, per germline (reference sequence). This CDR3 contains 13 residues. The DNA for the CDR3 is TGTGCCAGCAGCCTGACCAACGGGGTAGTGGAAACCTTC. It translates to CASSLTNGVVETF.

The rearrangement joins TRBV11-3 to TRBJ2-7; TRBD1 is a possible D gene (6 bases). This CDR3 comprises 11 residues. Germline V gene sequence: CDR1 SGHNT, CDR2 YENEEA. Between the trimmed V and J ends, which lost 5 bases and 7 bases, there was a span of 9 bases. CDR3 coding DNA: TGTGCCAGCAGCACTGGGACAGAGCAGTACTTC. Protein: CASSTGTEQYF.

This clonotype is categorized as large. The rearrangement uses TRBV6-2 or TRBV6-3 and TRBJ1-5; a possible D gene is TRBD1 (5 bases). Trimming left V 5 bases short and J 0 bases short, with 14 bases between. The germline gives CDR1 MNHEY, CDR2 SVGEGT. CDR3 length equals 16 residues. The CDR3 region is CASSASWGNSNQPQHF. DNA of the CDR3: TGTGCCAGCAGTGCATCGTGGGGCAATAGCAATCAGCCCCAGCATTTT.

This chain connects TRBV28 to TRBJ1-2; no firm D call. CDR1 and CDR2 (germline): MDHEN, SYDVKM. This CDR3 region has 11 residues. Trimming cost V 8 bases and J 6 bases, with 10 bases left between them. In nucleotides, the CDR3 is TGTGCCAGCCGAAGCAGGAATGGCTACACCTTC. Its translation: CASRSRNGYTF.

The CDR3 loop reads CASSFRRANTDTQYF. The CDR3 bases are TGTGCCAGCAGCTTTAGGCGAGCAAACACAGATACGCAGTATTTT. The chain links TRBV7-2 to TRBJ2-3; no reliable D call. Germline V gene sequence: CDR1 SGHTA, CDR2 FQGNSA. The CDR3 sequence is 15 residues long. V was clipped by 3 bases and J by 2 bases, with 12 bases between them.

This rearrangement joins TRBV27 to TRBJ1-5, with 8 bases aligning to TRBD1. There are 15 residues in the CDR3. Unmatched junction bases numbered 7, after V lost 3 bases and J lost 6 bases. Germline V gene data show CDR1 as MNHEY and CDR2 as SMNVEV (reference sequence). CDR3 sequence: CASSLVQGASQPQHF. CDR3 DNA: TGTGCCAGCAGTTTGGTCCAGGGGGCCTCTCAGCCCCAGCATTTT.

The V gene is TRBV15, the J gene TRBJ1-2; D is possibly TRBD1 (6 bases). Germline values: CDR1 LNHNV, CDR2 YYDKDF (reference sequence). This CDR3 region has 14 residues. The V end lost 2 bases, the J end lost 3 bases, and 10 bases lay between the germline ends. CDR3 coding DNA: TGTGCCACCAGCAGATCACAGGGACACTATGGCTACACCTTC. It yields the protein CATSRSQGHYGYTF.

The gene calls are TRBV24-1 and TRBJ2-7, with TRBD1 matching 11 bases. The CDR3 is 15 residues long. CDR1 KGHDR and CDR2 SFDVKD come from the germline V gene. V lost 4 bases and J lost 9; bases outside the gene matches: 10. The CDR3 DNA reads as TGTGCCACCAGTGACCCCGGACAGGGGGCTATGGGGCAGTACTTC. It specifies CATSDPGQGAMGQYF.

This chain joins TRBV18 and TRBJ2-5; D gene ambiguous. With 3 bases removed from V and 6 bases from J, the gap between germline ends came to 14 bases. CDR1 and CDR2 from the germline V gene are KGHSH and LQKENI. The CDR3 covers 14 residues. For the CDR3, the DNA is TGTGCCAGCTCACCTTCGCAGGCCGAGAAGACCCAGTACTTC. Translating gives CASSPSQAEKTQYF.

CDR3 DNA: TGTGCCAGCAGTGATCGGACAGGGCAGTTTCAGCCCCAGCATTTT. Protein sequence: CASSDRTGQFQPQHF. The chain uses TRBV27 and TRBJ1-5; 8 bases line up with TRBD1. J was trimmed by 6 bases and V by 5 bases; bases with no gene match: 9. Germline assignment: CDR1 MNHEY and CDR2 SMNVEV (reference sequence). The CDR3 spans 15 residues.

The chain has TRBV5-1 and TRBJ2-5; 9 nucleotides match TRBD2. This CDR3 is built from 14 residues. Germline-derived CDR1 and CDR2 are SGHRS and YFSETQ. Trimming removed 4 bases from V and 2 bases from J; junction bases left unmatched: 3. The CDR3 reads CASSPSGAQETQYF. The CDR3 DNA is TGCGCCAGCAGCCCTAGCGGGGCGCAAGAGACCCAGTACTTC.

The V gene is TRBV28, the J gene TRBJ1-1; D uncertain. The CDR3 is made up of 15 amino acids. The germline gives CDR1 MDHEN, CDR2 SYDVKM. V lost 3 bases, J lost 4 bases, and 15 bases lay in between. The CDR3 spells CASSFSRLLGTEAFF. The CDR3 DNA reads as TGTGCCAGCAGTTTTAGCCGACTTCTCGGCACTGAAGCTTTCTTT. Filled out from reference TRBV28 and TRBJ1-1, the complete variable domain reads DVKVTQSSRYLVKRTGEKVFLECVQDMDHENMFWYRQDPGLGLRLIYFSYDVKMKEKGDIPEGYSVSREKKERFSLILESASTNQTSMYLCASSFSRLLGTEAFFGQGTRLTVV.

This sequence joins TRBV7-3 and TRBJ1-1; D not certain. V gave up 1 base and J gave up 4 bases, with 10 bases separating them. Germline V gene lookup returns CDR1 SGHTA and CDR2 FQGTGA. This CDR3 spans 14 amino acids. The CDR3 is CASSLSGFVTEAFF. CDR3 sequence (DNA): TGTGCCAGCAGCTTAAGTGGATTTGTCACTGAAGCTTTCTTT.